This TCR beta chain was identified during a study of T cell responses to AZD1222 COVID-19 vaccine. The study's findings and limits: Spike was spanned by vaccine-associated CD4 TCRs, with dominance at 160-218 and 743-854. The donor group comprised mostly white British people and more females; the analysis possibly underestimated clonal diversity.

V lost 3 bases to trimming and J lost 1 base, with 12 bases between them. Germline V gene data show CDR1 as SGHNT and CDR2 as YENEEA. The CDR3 runs to 15 residues. Produced via immunoSEQ multiplex PCR; TCRdb's table is partial and in-frame only. The data show about 120,000 clones, about 88% seen once. In regard to this clone: Its specificity is unknown.

The study pooled second doses at about 4 or about 12 weeks. Sequencing used peripheral blood, obtained 28 days after the second AZD1222 dose. The receptor was isolated from an adult who received the AZD1222 COVID-19 vaccine. The chain recombines TRBV11-3 with TRBJ2-5; D is possibly TRBD2 (7 bases). CDR3 DNA sequence: TGTGCCAGCAGCTTTGGCGGGGGCCTCCAAGAGACCCAGTACTTC. It specifies CASSFGGGLQETQYF.